Listed below are T cell receptor beta chains from one sample, sequenced in a study of blood T cell repertoires in COVID-19. This table comes from immunoSEQ multiplex PCR, and its TCRdb copy is limited to in-frame clones, with some not included. The repertoire includes about 190,000 clones, about 88% of them detected once, and 1% to 1.4% sits in the top ten. Sequenced: peripheral blood. Receptor source: a man aged 25 to 40 with acute or convalescent COVID-19. Each CDR3 is given with its conserved first and last residue. The D gene is left open where the match is weak. Only some rows state a clone size, as once, few, many or a class for expanded clones.

J gene,clone size,V gene,D gene,CDR3 protein,CDR3 DNA
TRBJ2-5,.,TRBV5-1,TRBD2,CASRTSGGAEETQYF,TGCGCCAGCAGAACTAGCGGGGGGGCCGAAGAGACCCAGTACTTC
TRBJ2-1,.,TRBV10-3,.,CAISSLSNEQFF,TGTGCCATCAGTTCCCTCTCCAATGAGCAGTTCTTC
TRBJ2-7,.,TRBV20-1,TRBD2,CSASHPGTTNYDQYF,TGCAGTGCTAGTCATCCCGGGACTACGAACTACGACCAGTACTTC
TRBJ2-7,.,TRBV9,.,CASSAHASGDPYEQYF,TGTGCCAGCAGCGCCCACGCGTCGGGGGACCCCTACGAGCAGTACTTC
TRBJ1-5,.,TRBV19,TRBD1,CASSTDRELNQPQHF,TGTGCCAGTAGTACGGACAGGGAATTGAATCAGCCCCAGCATTTT
TRBJ2-2,.,TRBV6-5,TRBD2,CASSKTRTSSGELFF,TGTGCCAGCAGTAAAACCAGGACTAGTTCCGGGGAGCTGTTTTTT
TRBJ2-7,.,TRBV7-2,.,CASSLKVFGEQYF,TGTGCCAGCAGCTTAAAAGTTTTCGGTGAGCAGTACTTC
TRBJ2-1,.,TRBV28,TRBD1,CASSGTGTGGYEQFF,TGTGCCAGCAGTGGCACCGGGACAGGGGGCTATGAGCAGTTCTTC
TRBJ2-1,.,TRBV6-1,.,CASSEARARTPNNEQFF,TGTGCCAGCAGTGAAGCGCGGGCCAGGACTCCGAACAATGAGCAGTTCTTC
TRBJ1-2,few,TRBV28,TRBD1,CASSADRNGYTF,TGTGCCAGCAGTGCGGACAGGAATGGCTACACCTTC
TRBJ2-1,.,TRBV10-1,.,CASSPGTPPEQFF,TGCGCCAGCAGCCCCGGGACTCCCCCCGAGCAGTTCTTC
TRBJ1-2,.,TRBV15,TRBD1,CATSRDFRGRGGDYGYTF,TGTGCCACCAGCAGAGATTTCAGGGGGCGAGGTGGGGACTATGGCTACACCTTC
TRBJ2-1,.,TRBV11-2,TRBD2,CASSLGLAGGLGEQFF,TGTGCCAGCAGCTTAGGCCTAGCGGGGGGGCTCGGTGAGCAGTTCTTC
TRBJ2-5,.,TRBV29-1,TRBD2,CSGIAGETQYF,TGCAGCGGTATAGCGGGGGAGACCCAGTACTTC
TRBJ1-3,once,TRBV28,.,CASSFQGGNTIYF,TGTGCCAGCAGTTTTCAGGGTGGAAACACCATATATTTT
TRBJ1-1,.,TRBV9,TRBD1,CASSVESGGMNTEAFF,TGTGCCAGCAGCGTAGAGTCAGGGGGCATGAACACTGAAGCTTTCTTT
TRBJ1-6,.,TRBV18,.,CASSSSGERSPLHF,TGTGCCAGCTCGAGTTCAGGGGAGCGGTCACCCCTCCACTTT
TRBJ2-7,once,TRBV9,TRBD2,CASSGPGLAGASYEQYF,TGTGCCAGCAGCGGACCGGGACTAGCGGGAGCGTCCTACGAGCAGTACTTC
TRBJ1-2,.,TRBV4-2,TRBD1,CASSRELGQGDYGYTF,TGTGCCAGCAGCCGAGAACTGGGACAGGGTGACTATGGCTACACCTTC
TRBJ1-4,.,TRBV18,.,CASSDSYNEKLFF,TGTGCCAGCTCGGACAGCTATAATGAAAAACTGTTTTTT
TRBJ1-6,once,TRBV18,TRBD1,CASSPRTGDYNSPLHF,TGTGCCAGCTCACCACGAACAGGGGACTATAATTCACCCCTCCACTTT
TRBJ1-1,few,TRBV2,.,CASRFGGEEEAFF,TGTGCCAGCAGATTCGGAGGGGAAGAAGAAGCTTTCTTT
TRBJ1-3,.,TRBV7-9,.,CASSFTDTPENTIYF,TGTGCCAGCAGCTTCACCGACACCCCTGAAAACACCATATATTTT
TRBJ1-1,.,TRBV6-5,TRBD1,CASSYGGTGGTEAFF,TGTGCCAGCAGTTACGGGGGGACAGGGGGAACTGAAGCTTTCTTT
TRBJ2-4,.,TRBV11-2,.,CASSLVEAANIQYF,TGTGCCAGCAGCTTAGTAGAGGCCGCAAACATTCAGTACTTC
TRBJ1-5,few,TRBV15,.,CATSREGGNQPQHF,TGTGCCACCAGCAGAGAGGGAGGGAATCAGCCCCAGCATTTT
TRBJ2-3,.,TRBV15,.,CATSRDSGIPDTQYF,TGTGCCACCAGCAGAGATTCGGGGATCCCAGATACGCAGTATTTT
TRBJ2-2,.,TRBV28,.,CASSSTSPHSAGELFF,TGTGCCAGCAGTTCCACCTCGCCGCATAGCGCCGGGGAGCTGTTTTTT
TRBJ1-2,.,TRBV2,.,CASSESGGYGYTF,TGTGCCAGCAGTGAAAGTGGGGGGTATGGCTACACCTTC
TRBJ2-3,.,TRBV7-8,.,CASSFLAGAQDTQYF,TGTGCCAGCAGCTTTTTGGCGGGGGCTCAGGATACGCAGTATTTT
TRBJ2-7,.,TRBV10-3,.,CAISETATEQYF,TGTGCCATCAGTGAGACAGCTACCGAGCAGTACTTC
TRBJ1-2,.,TRBV10-3,TRBD1,CAISESAGGKGYTF,TGTGCCATCAGTGAGTCGGCAGGGGGAAAAGGCTACACCTTC
TRBJ1-2,.,TRBV15,.,CATSPQGAPYGYTF,TGTGCCACCAGCCCCCAGGGTGCACCCTATGGCTACACCTTC
TRBJ2-1,few,TRBV5-1,TRBD2,CASSSSGLAGVGNEQFF,TGCGCCAGCAGCTCCTCCGGACTAGCGGGAGTCGGCAATGAGCAGTTCTTC
TRBJ1-6,few,TRBV7-9,.,CASSWGTPAGYNSPLHF,TGTGCCAGCAGCTGGGGGACTCCGGCTGGTTATAATTCACCCCTCCACTTT
TRBJ2-2,.,TRBV29-1,.,CSVVWGAGELFF,TGCAGCGTTGTCTGGGGGGCCGGGGAGCTGTTTTTT
TRBJ1-4,.,TRBV7-9,.,CASTKPGPRGEKLFF,TGTGCCAGTACGAAACCCGGCCCCAGAGGGGAAAAACTGTTTTTT
TRBJ2-7,.,TRBV7-9,TRBD2,CASTTRTSGSNEQYF,TGTGCCAGCACTACACGGACTAGCGGGAGTAACGAGCAGTACTTC
TRBJ2-3,once,TRBV10-3,.,CAISLDSGTDTQYF,TGTGCCATCAGTTTGGACAGCGGCACAGATACGCAGTATTTT
TRBJ1-1,.,TRBV30,TRBD1,CAWDSGGNTEAFF,TGTGCCTGGGATTCAGGGGGAAACACTGAAGCTTTCTTT
TRBJ1-4,.,TRBV7-9,.,CASSPLEGVWEKLFF,TGTGCCAGCAGCCCCCTCGAGGGAGTATGGGAAAAACTGTTTTTT
TRBJ1-5,.,TRBV7-9,TRBD1,CASSTTGQGGLNQPQHF,TGTGCCAGCAGCACGACAGGACAGGGCGGATTAAATCAGCCCCAGCATTTT
TRBJ1-4,.,TRBV5-1,TRBD1,CASSPATGSEKLFF,TGCGCCAGCAGTCCTGCGACAGGGTCAGAAAAACTGTTTTTT
TRBJ1-1,.,TRBV5-1,TRBD1,CASTLLIGGTTEAFF,TGCGCCAGCACGCTACTCATAGGGGGCACCACTGAAGCTTTCTTT
TRBJ1-4,.,TRBV2,TRBD1,CASSESTGGTNEKLFF,TGTGCCAGCAGTGAATCCACAGGGGGAACTAATGAAAAACTGTTTTTT
TRBJ2-1,.,TRBV7-8,.,CASSPRLVVQFF,TGTGCCAGCAGCCCCCGACTAGTCGTGCAGTTCTTC
TRBJ1-6,.,TRBV7-9,TRBD1,CASSPRTGEAGYNSPLHF,TGTGCCAGCAGCCCACGGACAGGGGAGGCTGGGTATAATTCACCCCTCCACTTT